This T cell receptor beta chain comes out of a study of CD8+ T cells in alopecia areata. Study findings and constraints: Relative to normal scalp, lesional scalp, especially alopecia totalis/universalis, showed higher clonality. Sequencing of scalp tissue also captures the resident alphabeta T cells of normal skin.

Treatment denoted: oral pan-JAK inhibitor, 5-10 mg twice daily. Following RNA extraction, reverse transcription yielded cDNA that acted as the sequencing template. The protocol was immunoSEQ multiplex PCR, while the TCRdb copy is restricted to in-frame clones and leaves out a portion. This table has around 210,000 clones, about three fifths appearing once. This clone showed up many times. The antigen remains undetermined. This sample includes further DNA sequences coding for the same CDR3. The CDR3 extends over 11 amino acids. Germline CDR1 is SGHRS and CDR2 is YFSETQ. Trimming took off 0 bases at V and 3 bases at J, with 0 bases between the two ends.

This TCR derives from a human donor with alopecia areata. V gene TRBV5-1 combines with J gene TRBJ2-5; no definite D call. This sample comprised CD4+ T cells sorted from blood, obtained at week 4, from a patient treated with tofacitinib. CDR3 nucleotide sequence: TGCGCCAGCAGCTTGGAAGAGACCCAGTACTTC. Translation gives CASSLEETQYF.